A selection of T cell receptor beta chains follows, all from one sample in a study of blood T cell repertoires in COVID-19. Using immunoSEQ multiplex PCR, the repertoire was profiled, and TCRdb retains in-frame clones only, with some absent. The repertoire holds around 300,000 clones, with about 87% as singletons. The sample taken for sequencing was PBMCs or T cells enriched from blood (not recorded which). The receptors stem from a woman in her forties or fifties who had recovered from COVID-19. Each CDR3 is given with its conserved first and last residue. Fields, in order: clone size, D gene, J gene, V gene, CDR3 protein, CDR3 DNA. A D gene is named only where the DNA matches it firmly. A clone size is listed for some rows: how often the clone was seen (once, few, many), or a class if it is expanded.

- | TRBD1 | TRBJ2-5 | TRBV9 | CASSGIGTAQETQYF | TGTGCCAGCAGCGGTATCGGGACAGCGCAAGAGACCCAGTACTTC
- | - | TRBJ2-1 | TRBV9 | CASSVAPQTNNEQFF | TGTGCCAGCAGCGTGGCACCTCAAACCAACAATGAGCAGTTCTTC
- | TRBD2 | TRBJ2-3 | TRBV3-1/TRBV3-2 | CASSHDSAGYTQYF | TGTGCCAGCAGCCATGATTCAGCGGGGTATACGCAGTATTTT
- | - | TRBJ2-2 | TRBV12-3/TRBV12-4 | CASRKQPGELFF | TGTGCCAGCAGGAAACAACCCGGGGAGCTGTTTTTT
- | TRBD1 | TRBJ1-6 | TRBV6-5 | CASSLRDRGNSPLHF | TGTGCCAGCAGTCTCCGGGACAGGGGTAATTCACCCCTCCACTTT
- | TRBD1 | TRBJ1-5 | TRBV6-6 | CASSPQGTGWKNQPQHF | TGTGCCAGCAGTCCACAAGGGACAGGGTGGAAAAATCAGCCCCAGCATTTT
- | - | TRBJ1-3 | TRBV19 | CASGGGTAGISGNTIYF | TGTGCCTCCGGGGGGGGAACCGCGGGAATCTCTGGAAACACCATATATTTT
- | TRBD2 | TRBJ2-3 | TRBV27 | CASSPSGSFDTQYF | TGTGCCAGCAGTCCTAGCGGGAGTTTTGATACGCAGTATTTT
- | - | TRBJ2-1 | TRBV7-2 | CASSLARDNEQFF | TGTGCCAGCAGCTTAGCCAGGGACAATGAGCAGTTCTTC
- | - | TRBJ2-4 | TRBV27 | CASRAGQNSKNIQYF | TGTGCCAGCAGGGCGGGACAGAATTCCAAAAACATTCAGTACTTC
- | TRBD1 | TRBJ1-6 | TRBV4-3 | CASSQEQGLNNSPLHF | TGCGCCAGCAGCCAAGAACAGGGGCTAAATAATTCACCCCTCCACTTT
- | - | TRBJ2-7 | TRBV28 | CASSTRQTFYEQYF | TGTGCCAGCAGTACCAGACAGACTTTCTACGAGCAGTACTTC
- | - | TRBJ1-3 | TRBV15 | CATSRDLRPGNTIYF | TGTGCCACCAGCAGAGATCTCAGGCCTGGAAACACCATATATTTT
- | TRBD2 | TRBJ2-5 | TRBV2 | CASSGTSVETQYF | TGTGCCAGCAGCGGGACTAGCGTGGAGACCCAGTACTTC
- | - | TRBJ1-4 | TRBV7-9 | CASSSRRGEKLFF | TGTGCCAGCAGCTCCAGACGGGGTGAAAAACTGTTTTTT
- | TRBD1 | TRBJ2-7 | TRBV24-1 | CATSAGQGLNEQYF | TGTGCCACCAGTGCCGGACAGGGTTTAAACGAGCAGTACTTC
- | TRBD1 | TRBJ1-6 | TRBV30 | CAWSVYLGQQGASNSPLHF | TGTGCCTGGAGTGTATATCTAGGTCAACAGGGGGCAAGCAATTCACCCCTCCACTTT
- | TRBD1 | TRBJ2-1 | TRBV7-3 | CASSLTSGRGLFF | TGTGCCAGCAGCTTAACGTCGGGCAGGGGGTTGTTCTTC
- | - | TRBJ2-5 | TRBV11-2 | CASSLDRIRGETQYF | TGTGCCAGCAGCTTAGATCGGATCAGGGGAGAGACCCAGTACTTC
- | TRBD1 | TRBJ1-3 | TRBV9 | CASSVGTGLLRGPSGNTIYF | TGTGCCAGCAGCGTGGGGACAGGACTTTTAAGGGGGCCCTCTGGAAACACCATATATTTT
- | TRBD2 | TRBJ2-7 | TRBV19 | CASSMKLADPYEQYF | TGTGCCAGTAGTATGAAACTAGCGGACCCCTACGAGCAGTACTTC
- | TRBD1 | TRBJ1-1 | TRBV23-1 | CASSGQGRCTEAFF | TGCGCCAGCAGCGGACAGGGTCGTTGCACTGAAGCTTTCTTT
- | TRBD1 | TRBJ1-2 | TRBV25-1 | CASSGGIGQGSDGYTF | TGTGCCAGCAGTGGGGGGATAGGACAGGGGTCTGATGGCTACACCTTC
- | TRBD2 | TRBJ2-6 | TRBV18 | CASSPTTGGAGANVLTF | TGTGCCAGCTCACCGACCACGGGGGGGGCTGGGGCCAACGTCCTGACTTTC
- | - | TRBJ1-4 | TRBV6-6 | CASGQQGTNEKLFF | TGTGCCAGCGGACAACAGGGAACTAATGAAAAACTGTTTTTT
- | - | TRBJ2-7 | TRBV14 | CASSQDFAAHEQYF | TGTGCCAGCAGCCAAGATTTCGCTGCGCACGAGCAGTACTTC
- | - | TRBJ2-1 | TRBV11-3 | CASSLYRYNEQFF | TGTGCCAGCAGCCTTTATCGGTACAATGAGCAGTTCTTC
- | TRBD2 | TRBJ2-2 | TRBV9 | CASSVVGTSGRINTGELFF | TGTGCCAGCAGCGTAGTAGGTACTAGCGGAAGGATTAACACCGGGGAGCTGTTTTTT
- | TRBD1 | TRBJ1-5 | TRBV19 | CASRDRQNQPQHF | TGTGCCAGCCGGGACAGGCAGAATCAGCCCCAGCATTTT
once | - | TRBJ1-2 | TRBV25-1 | CASRSGTRGRYGYTF | TGTGCCAGCAGGTCCGGGACAAGGGGCCGATATGGCTACACCTTC
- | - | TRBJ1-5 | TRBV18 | CASNQATNQPQHF | TGTGCCAGTAACCAGGCCACCAATCAGCCCCAGCATTTT
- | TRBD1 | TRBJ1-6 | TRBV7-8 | CASSFRDRGGSPLHF | TGTGCCAGCAGCTTCCGGGACAGGGGGGGCTCACCCCTCCACTTT
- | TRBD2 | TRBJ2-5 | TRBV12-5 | CASGKGLAGGETQYF | TGTGCTAGTGGTAAGGGACTAGCGGGAGGAGAGACCCAGTACTTC
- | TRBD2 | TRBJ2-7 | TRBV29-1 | CSVEDGGVEQYF | TGCAGCGTTGAAGATGGGGGGGTTGAGCAGTACTTC
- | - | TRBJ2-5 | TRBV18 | CASSPPGHQETQYF | TGTGCCAGCTCACCACCGGGACATCAAGAGACCCAGTACTTC
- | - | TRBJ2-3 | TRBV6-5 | CASLASGTDTQYF | TGTGCCAGCCTCGCTAGCGGCACAGATACGCAGTATTTT
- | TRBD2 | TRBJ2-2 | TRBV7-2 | CASSPRAGTNTGELFF | TGTGCCAGCAGCCCTCGAGCGGGAACGAACACCGGGGAGCTGTTTTTT
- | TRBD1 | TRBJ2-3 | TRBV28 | CASSPRQGDTDTQYF | TGTGCCAGCAGTCCTCGACAGGGGGACACAGATACGCAGTATTTT
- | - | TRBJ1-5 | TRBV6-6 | CASSYTGGQPQHF | TGTGCCAGCAGTTACACGGGGGGTCAGCCCCAGCATTTT
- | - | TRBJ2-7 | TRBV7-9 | CASSFNFPYEQYF | TGTGCCAGCAGCTTCAACTTCCCCTACGAGCAGTACTTC
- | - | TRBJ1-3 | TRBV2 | CASKGGKNTIYF | TGTGCCAGCAAGGGGGGGAAAAACACCATATATTTT
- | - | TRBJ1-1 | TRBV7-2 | CASSPQRGLDTEAFF | TGTGCCAGCAGCCCTCAACGTGGCCTAGACACTGAAGCTTTCTTT
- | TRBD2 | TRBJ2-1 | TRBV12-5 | CASGSAPTSGSYHEQFF | TGTGCTAGTGGTTCTGCACCAACTAGCGGGAGTTATCATGAGCAGTTCTTC
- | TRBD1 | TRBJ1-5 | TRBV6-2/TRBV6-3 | CASSLKPGQGIQPQHF | TGTGCCAGCAGTTTAAAGCCGGGACAGGGTATTCAGCCCCAGCATTTT
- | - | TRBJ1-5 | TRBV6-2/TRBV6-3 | CASSYLQISNQPQHF | TGTGCCAGCAGTTACCTACAGATTAGCAATCAGCCCCAGCATTTT
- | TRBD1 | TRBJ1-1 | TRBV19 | CATEGLTGVPEAFF | TGTGCCACCGAAGGGCTCACAGGGGTACCTGAAGCTTTCTTT
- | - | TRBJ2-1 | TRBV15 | CATSRAGRYNEQFF | TGTGCCACCAGCAGAGCGGGAAGGTACAATGAGCAGTTCTTC
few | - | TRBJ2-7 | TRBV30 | CAWRSYYEQYF | TGTGCCTGGAGATCGTACTACGAGCAGTACTTC
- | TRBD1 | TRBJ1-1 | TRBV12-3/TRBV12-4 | CASREQGVTEAFF | TGTGCCAGCAGGGAACAGGGGGTCACTGAAGCTTTCTTT